Here is one T cell receptor (beta chain) with its context. Antigen specificity is unknown. This sample is drawn from a study of metastatic and nonmetastatic thyroid tumors. Study details: The comparison covered peripheral blood and tumor or nodule tissue in malignant and benign thyroid patients.

Study-wide results and limits: Benign nodules reportedly had significantly lower TCR beta diversity than malignant thyroid tumors in blood and tumor.

There are 13 residues in the CDR3. CDR1 is KGHDR, CDR2 SFDVKD, per germline. V gave up 3 bases and J gave up 10 bases, with 12 bases separating them. No treatment of any kind had been given to any patient before thyroid surgery. Original handling: What underpinned the distant-metastasis classifier for papillary thyroid cancer was the set of CDR3 differences across clinicopathological groups. TCRdb ran MiXCR on the PCR reads. The V and J calls, along with clone size, are taken from TCRdb and not from the paper's own processing. The sample yields fewer than 35,000 clones, more than 25% seen once. The sample taken for sequencing was blood. The J gene is TRBJ2-1, the V gene TRBV24-1; D ambiguous. This TCR was sampled from a female donor with papillary thyroid cancer or a benign thyroid nodule (not recorded which). Some clones in this sample may be carry-over from other donors' samples. Here the CDR3 DNA reads TGTGCCACCAGTGATCCCCAGTATTGGGAGCAGTTCTTC. Encoded protein: CATSDPQYWEQFF.